These T cell receptor beta chains were read from a single sample in a study of radiotherapy plus CTLA-4 blockade in lung cancer. Using immunoSEQ multiplex PCR, the repertoire was profiled, and TCRdb retains in-frame clones only, with some absent. The table records 90,000 to 100,000 clones, approximately 74% of them present only once. The sequencing here drew on peripheral blood, taken from a patient treated with radiotherapy plus ipilimumab. The receptors shown here come from a human donor with non-small cell lung cancer who had a partial response to radiotherapy plus ipilimumab. Some clones in this sample may be carry-over from other donors' samples. CDR3s include the opening cysteine and the closing phenylalanine or tryptophan. The order of the fields is clone size, V gene, D gene, J gene, CDR3 DNA, CDR3 protein. A D gene is named only where the DNA matches it firmly. Clone size is given for some rows only: seen once, a few or many times, or a class if the clone is expanded.

NA	TRBV7-3	NA	TRBJ2-3	TGTGCCAGCAGCTTAGTAGGACAGCCAAATACGCAGTATTTT	CASSLVGQPNTQYF
NA	TRBV6-1	TRBD2	TRBJ2-1	TGTGCCAGCAGACTAGCGGAATCCTACAATGAGCAGTTCTTC	CASRLAESYNEQFF
few	TRBV21-1	NA	TRBJ1-3	TGTGCCAGCAGCAGGCGGCTCCGGGGGGACTCTGGAAACACCATATATTTT	CASSRRLRGDSGNTIYF
NA	TRBV7-3	TRBD1	TRBJ1-6	TGTGCCAGCAGCTCCCGGGGACCGGGACAGGGTAATTCACCCCTCCACTTT	CASSSRGPGQGNSPLHF
NA	TRBV7-7	TRBD1	TRBJ2-1	TGTGCCAGCAGCTTAGGTCAGGGGGCCTACAATGAGCAGTTCTTC	CASSLGQGAYNEQFF
NA	TRBV28	NA	TRBJ2-1	TGTGCCAGCACCCTAGCGAAGAGCTCCTACAATGAGCAGTTCTTC	CASTLAKSSYNEQFF
NA	TRBV5-1	NA	TRBJ2-5	TGCGCCAGCAGCTCCTCGGTGACCCAGTACTTC	CASSSSVTQYF
once	TRBV19	TRBD1	TRBJ2-1	TGTGCCAGTAGTGTCCAGACAGGGGGAGGGTACAATGAGCAGTTCTTC	CASSVQTGGGYNEQFF
NA	TRBV4-3	TRBD1	TRBJ1-5	TGCGCCAGCAGCCAATCAATTATCGGACAGGGCGGCAATCAGCCCCAGCATTTT	CASSQSIIGQGGNQPQHF
NA	TRBV27	NA	TRBJ2-5	TGTGCCAGCAGTTTATCGTACAGCCAAGAGACCCAGTACTTC	CASSLSYSQETQYF
NA	TRBV5-4	TRBD2	TRBJ2-2	TGTGCCAGCAGCACCGGAGGACTAGCGGGGGGGTCCGGGGAGCTGTTTTTT	CASSTGGLAGGSGELFF
NA	TRBV6-1	NA	TRBJ1-1	TGTGCCAGCAGCCCACAGGGACGGAACACTGAAGCTTTCTTT	CASSPQGRNTEAFF
NA	TRBV29-1	NA	TRBJ1-3	TGCAGCGTTTTCGAGGGTGGAAACACCATATATTTT	CSVFEGGNTIYF
NA	TRBV30	NA	TRBJ1-2	TGTGCCTGGAGTTTTAAGGGGTCCTATGGCTACACCTTC	CAWSFKGSYGYTF
few	TRBV6-1	NA	TRBJ1-6	TGTGCCAGCAGTCAATCGGACCAAGGGGCACCCCTCCACTTT	CASSQSDQGAPLHF
NA	TRBV28	TRBD1	TRBJ2-7	TGTGCCAGCAGCCTCACGGGACAGTCCCCGGGGTACTACGAGCAGTACTTC	CASSLTGQSPGYYEQYF
NA	TRBV6-1	NA	TRBJ2-1	TGTGCCAGCAGTGAAGCTAGTTGGGGCCTTAGCTCCTACAATGAGCAGTTCTTC	CASSEASWGLSSYNEQFF
NA	TRBV2	TRBD1	TRBJ2-5	TGTGCCAGCAGTGAAGGGACAGGGGCGGCGACCCAGTACTTC	CASSEGTGAATQYF
few	TRBV5-1	NA	TRBJ2-3	TGCGCCAGCAGCATAAGCGCGAACCCCGCAGATACGCAGTATTTT	CASSISANPADTQYF
NA	TRBV7-2	TRBD2	TRBJ2-3	TGTGCCAGCAGCACACAGGTGGGCGGGGGGGCCGTAGATACGCAGTATTTT	CASSTQVGGGAVDTQYF
few	TRBV10-3	NA	TRBJ1-6	TGTGCCATCAGTGAGTCGGAGACAGCTAATTCACCCCTCCACTTT	CAISESETANSPLHF
once	TRBV11-3	TRBD2	TRBJ2-3	TGTGCCAGCAGCTCTAGCGGGAGCACAGATACGCAGTATTTT	CASSSSGSTDTQYF
NA	TRBV28	NA	TRBJ2-7	TGTGCCAGCAGTTTTAACAGTAATCCCATGGGGCAGTACTTC	CASSFNSNPMGQYF
NA	TRBV14	NA	TRBJ2-3	TGTGCCAGCAGCCAAGCTGATACGCAGTATTTT	CASSQADTQYF
NA	TRBV19	NA	TRBJ2-1	TGTGCCAGTAGTATCGACTCCGACAATGAGCAGTTCTTC	CASSIDSDNEQFF
NA	TRBV6-1	TRBD2	TRBJ2-5	TGTGCCAGCAGTGCCCTAGCGGGAATAGAGACCCAGTACTTC	CASSALAGIETQYF
NA	TRBV7-2	TRBD1	TRBJ1-5	TGTGCCAGCAGCTCGACAGGGCTTAGCAATCAGCCCCAGCATTTT	CASSSTGLSNQPQHF
few	TRBV9	NA	TRBJ1-6	TGTGCCAGCAGCGTGAATCTCCAGGGGAATTCACCCCTCCACTTT	CASSVNLQGNSPLHF
NA	TRBV9	NA	TRBJ2-5	TGTGCCAGCAGCGTATCCGGGGTCCAAGAGACCCAGTACTTC	CASSVSGVQETQYF
NA	TRBV10-2	NA	TRBJ2-7	TGCGCCAGCAGTGGCTCCTACGAGCAGTACTTC	CASSGSYEQYF
NA	TRBV5-8	TRBD1	TRBJ1-3	TGTGCCAGCAGCTTCCCTCTGACAGGGCGCTCTGGAAACACCATATATTTT	CASSFPLTGRSGNTIYF
NA	TRBV27	NA	TRBJ2-3	TGTGCCAGCAGGAGGGTCAGCACAGATACGCAGTATTTT	CASRRVSTDTQYF
NA	TRBV28	TRBD2	TRBJ2-5	TGTGCCAGCAGACCGGGACTAGGTGAGACCCAGTACTTC	CASRPGLGETQYF
NA	TRBV2	NA	TRBJ2-7	TGTGCCAGCAGTGATCACGGACAGAGCCCTTACGAGCAGTACTTC	CASSDHGQSPYEQYF
once	TRBV7-8	TRBD2	TRBJ2-1	TGTGCCAGCAGCTCGGACCTTCTAGCGGGAGGGCCGGATGAGCAGTTCTTC	CASSSDLLAGGPDEQFF
NA	TRBV5-4	NA	TRBJ2-3	TGTGCCAGCAGCTTGCCTTACTTCACAGATACGCAGTATTTT	CASSLPYFTDTQYF
NA	TRBV9	NA	TRBJ2-7	TGTGCCAGCAGCGTTGGTGGTAGCTCCTACGAGCAGTACTTC	CASSVGGSSYEQYF
NA	TRBV29-1	TRBD2	TRBJ2-7	TGCAGCGTTGTTCTGGCTAGCGGGGCCTACGAGCAGTACTTC	CSVVLASGAYEQYF
NA	TRBV11-2	NA	TRBJ2-1	TGTGCCAGCAGCTTGGCCCTGTTTGGGAGATACAATGAGCAGTTCTTC	CASSLALFGRYNEQFF
few	TRBV5-1	TRBD1	TRBJ1-5	TGCGCCAGCAGCATAGGGACAGGCAATCAGCCCCAGCATTTT	CASSIGTGNQPQHF
NA	TRBV18	TRBD2	TRBJ2-1	TGTGCCAGCTCACCACAGGGACTAGCGGGACACAATGAGCAGTTCTTC	CASSPQGLAGHNEQFF
NA	TRBV10-3	NA	TRBJ2-3	TGTGCCATCAGTGACGCTAGCGCTTCGACAGATACGCAGTATTTT	CAISDASASTDTQYF